This is a list of T cell receptor beta chains from one sample in a study of blood T cell repertoires in COVID-19. The data were produced by immunoSEQ multiplex PCR, yet TCRdb's version contains in-frame clones alone and is incomplete. The sample shows approximately 300,000 clones, around 80% of them seen only once. The sample taken for sequencing was peripheral blood. These receptors all come from a woman between 50 and 59 years old with acute or convalescent COVID-19. CDR3s include the opening cysteine and the closing phenylalanine or tryptophan. D genes are given only for firm matches. Only part of the rows carry a size: once, few, many, or a class if the clone is expanded.

d_call	clone_size	v_call	j_call	cdr3_aa	cdr3_nt
-	few	TRBV19	TRBJ1-4	CASARTAISTNEKLFF	TGTGCCAGTGCGAGGACAGCTATTTCAACTAATGAAAAACTGTTTTTT
-	once	TRBV30	TRBJ1-5	CAWNLGEGQPQHF	TGTGCCTGGAACTTAGGGGAAGGCCAGCCCCAGCATTTT
-	-	TRBV2	TRBJ2-3	CASTGGMGTDTQYF	TGTGCCAGCACCGGAGGGATGGGGACAGATACGCAGTATTTT
TRBD1	-	TRBV7-2	TRBJ1-2	CASRPPGQGAGADGYTF	TGTGCCAGCAGACCCCCGGGACAGGGGGCGGGGGCTGATGGCTACACCTTC
TRBD1	-	TRBV2	TRBJ2-3	CASRSTGAPDTQYF	TGTGCCAGCAGAAGTACAGGGGCCCCAGATACGCAGTATTTT
-	few	TRBV4-1	TRBJ1-5	CASSQDTGANQPQHF	TGCGCCAGCAGCCAAGATACTGGGGCGAATCAGCCCCAGCATTTT
TRBD2	-	TRBV24-1	TRBJ2-3	CATSGTSGGATDTQYF	TGTGCCACCAGTGGGACTAGCGGGGGGGCCACAGATACGCAGTATTTT
TRBD2	-	TRBV6-4	TRBJ2-1	CASSGEAGGEQFF	TGTGCCAGCAGTGGTGAAGCGGGGGGAGAGCAGTTCTTC
-	once	TRBV6-5	TRBJ1-3	CASSFDRGNTIYF	TGTGCCAGCAGTTTCGACAGGGGAAACACCATATATTTT
TRBD2	-	TRBV19	TRBJ2-2	CASNPGLAGMTGELFF	TGTGCCAGTAACCCTGGACTAGCGGGAATGACCGGGGAGCTGTTTTTT
TRBD1	once	TRBV7-9	TRBJ1-4	CASSSLRRQGDGTNEKLFF	TGTGCCAGCAGCTCCCTTCGTCGGCAGGGGGACGGAACTAATGAAAAACTGTTTTTT
TRBD1	once	TRBV6-6	TRBJ1-2	CASSPGDRAGYTF	TGTGCCAGCAGCCCCGGAGACAGGGCGGGCTACACCTTC
-	-	TRBV19	TRBJ1-5	CAIGTGIRNQPQHF	TGTGCCATCGGAACAGGGATAAGGAATCAGCCCCAGCATTTT
-	-	TRBV10-3	TRBJ1-2	CAITPGESSGGYTF	TGTGCCATCACCCCGGGCGAATCCTCGGGAGGCTACACCTTC
-	-	TRBV5-1	TRBJ2-5	CASSSGTLNQETQYF	TGCGCCAGCAGCTCCGGGACACTCAACCAAGAGACCCAGTACTTC
-	-	TRBV7-9	TRBJ1-2	CASSLDYGGNHGYTF	TGTGCCAGCAGCTTAGATTACGGCGGTAACCATGGCTACACCTTC
TRBD1	-	TRBV19	TRBJ2-5	CASRQGGETQYF	TGTGCCAGTAGACAGGGGGGAGAGACCCAGTACTTC
TRBD2	-	TRBV3-1/TRBV3-2	TRBJ2-1	CASSLRLAGEARVYNEQFF	TGTGCCAGCAGCCTCCGACTAGCGGGAGAGGCCAGGGTTTACAATGAGCAGTTCTTC
-	-	TRBV9	TRBJ1-1	CASSVGGKGNTEAFF	TGTGCCAGCAGCGTAGGGGGCAAGGGGAACACTGAAGCTTTCTTT
-	-	TRBV4-1	TRBJ2-5	CASSQDRQGRETQYF	TGCGCCAGCAGCCAAGATCGCCAGGGCCGCGAGACCCAGTACTTC
-	-	TRBV3-1/TRBV3-2	TRBJ2-5	CASSYGLQETQYF	TGTGCCAGCAGCTACGGACTGCAAGAGACCCAGTACTTC
TRBD2	-	TRBV5-4	TRBJ2-1	CASTRGGEAYNEQFF	TGTGCCAGCACCCGCGGGGGGGAGGCCTACAATGAGCAGTTCTTC
TRBD1	-	TRBV19	TRBJ1-5	CASKGLQGDQPQHF	TGTGCCAGTAAGGGCCTACAGGGGGATCAGCCCCAGCATTTT
TRBD1	-	TRBV5-1	TRBJ2-1	CASSVNPGGTGYNEQFF	TGCGCCAGCAGCGTGAACCCAGGGGGCACGGGATACAATGAGCAGTTCTTC
-	-	TRBV4-1	TRBJ1-2	CASSQESRLYGYTF	TGCGCCAGCAGCCAAGAATCCAGGCTCTATGGCTACACCTTC
TRBD1	-	TRBV15	TRBJ1-5	CATSAGQEDQPQHF	TGTGCCACCAGCGCCGGACAGGAAGATCAGCCCCAGCATTTT
-	once	TRBV30	TRBJ1-4	CAWSVLGSGVEKLFF	TGTGCCTGGAGTGTACTGGGGTCGGGAGTTGAAAAACTGTTTTTT
-	-	TRBV5-1	TRBJ2-5	CASSLPEETQYF	TGCGCCAGCAGCTTGCCGGAAGAGACCCAGTACTTC
-	few	TRBV29-1	TRBJ1-3	CSTKSSGNTIYF	TGCAGCACAAAATCCTCTGGAAACACCATATATTTT
TRBD2	-	TRBV7-2	TRBJ2-1	CASSLRWEGNEQFF	TGTGCCAGCAGCTTAAGGTGGGAGGGCAATGAGCAGTTCTTC
-	-	TRBV7-2	TRBJ1-1	CASSHNKETEAFF	TGTGCCAGCAGCCACAACAAGGAGACTGAAGCTTTCTTT
-	-	TRBV3-1/TRBV3-2	TRBJ2-5	CASSMRQTETQYF	TGTGCCAGCAGCATGCGACAGACAGAGACCCAGTACTTC
-	-	TRBV7-2	TRBJ2-3	CASSLGLRGSTDTQYF	TGTGCCAGCAGCTTAGGTTTACGGGGGAGCACAGATACGCAGTATTTT
TRBD1	-	TRBV7-9	TRBJ2-3	CASSLGQGADTQYF	TGTGCCAGCAGCTTAGGACAGGGGGCGGATACGCAGTATTTT
-	-	TRBV24-1	TRBJ1-1	CATSLGTTEAFF	TGTGCCACCAGCCTCGGGACAACTGAAGCTTTCTTT
TRBD1	-	TRBV14	TRBJ1-1	CASSALYVSQGGDTEAFF	TGTGCCAGCAGCGCCCTATACGTCTCTCAGGGGGGTGACACTGAAGCTTTCTTT
-	-	TRBV7-9	TRBJ2-5	CASSLVSGQETQYF	TGTGCCAGCAGCTTAGTCTCAGGGCAAGAGACCCAGTACTTC